This T cell receptor beta chain is drawn from a study of cytomegalovirus exposure and HLA in healthy donors. Regarding the study as a whole: Clusters of TCRs from the first cohort tended to co-occur in the approximately 120 validation repertoires (as a later analysis found).

Using immunoSEQ multiplex PCR, the repertoire was profiled, and TCRdb retains in-frame clones only, with some absent. The table shows roughly 65,000 clones, with around 92% occurring only once. A word on this clone: Its antigen is not identified.

This CDR3 is 16 amino acids long. The J segment lost 6 bases and the V segment lost 1 base, leaving 7 bases of the junction unmatched. Per the germline V gene, CDR1 is LGHNA and CDR2 is YNFKEQ. The chain links TRBV4-2 to TRBJ2-3; 10 bases are shared with TRBD2. Sample: PBMCs. The clonotype was recovered from a man younger than 30 in good health and CMV-seropositive. The CDR3 DNA follows: TGTGCCAGCAGCCAAGGGTCTAGCGGGAGAAGGGATACGCAGTATTTT. Translated, it gives CASSQGSSGRRDTQYF.